The clone carrying this T cell receptor (beta chain) was counted only a few times. Its antigen is undetermined. This specimen comes from a study of CD8 T cells in ankylosing spondylitis. Germline CDR1 SGDLS, CDR2 YYNGEE. The CDR3 runs to 16 residues. Trimming left V 0 bases short and J 7 bases short, with 19 bases between. General observations from the study: It appeared that ankylosing spondylitis blood was characterized by a TCR beta motif of several highly homologous variants. The authors reported significant enrichment of disease-linked clones in matched ankylosing spondylitis synovial fluid.

TCRdb re-analysed the 5' RACE reads in MiXCR, keeping a single row per CDR3 protein. This table holds approximately 540,000 distinct CDR3 sequences, roughly an eighth found once. Sample: blood, either unsorted or a sorted T cell fraction (not recorded which). The gene calls are TRBV9 and TRBJ1-2; TRBD1 is a possible D gene (5 bases). This TCR was recovered from a male donor with ankylosing spondylitis. In nucleotides, the CDR3 is TGTGCCAGCAGCGTAGCTGAAGGGACCCAAGGAGGTGGCTACACCTTC. This sequence encodes CASSVAEGTQGGGYTF.